Listed here are 29 T cell receptor beta chains from one sample, sequenced in a study of CD8 T cells in ankylosing spondylitis. TCRdb recomputed calls from the 5' RACE reads with MiXCR, one row per CDR3 protein. This sample has roughly 470,000 distinct CDR3 sequences, with roughly 25% found just once. No cognate antigen is known for these TCRs. Whole-study findings and limits: Ankylosing spondylitis blood seemed to carry a telltale TCR beta motif made of under 10 highly homologous variants.

Sequences were obtained from blood, either unsorted or a sorted T cell fraction (not recorded which). The receptor set was obtained from a male donor with ankylosing spondylitis.

The CDR3 bases are TGTGCCAGCAGCCGCAACTCCTACGAGCAGTACTTC. Protein sequence: CASSRNSYEQYF. The V gene is TRBV7-2, the J gene TRBJ2-7; unclear D gene. The V and J ends lost 5 bases and 0 bases respectively, with 5 bases between them. Germline V gene sequence: CDR1 SGHTA, CDR2 FQGNSA. This CDR3 is built from 12 residues.

The chain combines TRBV20-1 with TRBJ2-1; no definite D call. Germline lookup yields CDR1 DFQATT and CDR2 SNEGSKA (reference sequence). The CDR3 is made up of 12 amino acids. V shed 3 bases and J shed 7 bases, with 10 bases lying between them. This CDR3 reads CSARATGNEQFF. The CDR3 region has the DNA TGCAGTGCTAGGGCCACCGGGAATGAGCAGTTCTTC.

This clonotype was seen only a few times. This chain joins TRBV14 and TRBJ2-1; possibly TRBD2 for D (6 bases). The V and J ends lost 1 base and 8 bases respectively, with 15 bases between them. Germline CDR1 and CDR2: SGHDN and FVKESK. The CDR3 has 15 residues. The CDR3 DNA reads TGTGCCAGCAGCCAAGGACTAGGGGCAATGTATGAGCAGTTCTTC. Amino acid sequence: CASSQGLGAMYEQFF.

The J gene is TRBJ2-1, the V gene TRBV15; D uncertain. Germline lookup yields CDR1 LNHNV and CDR2 YYDKDF (reference sequence). Trimming removed 0 bases from V and 5 bases from J, with 8 bases in between. The CDR3 is made up of 14 amino acids. The CDR3 reads CATSRDYLDNEQFF. The CDR3 DNA reads as TGTGCCACCAGCAGAGACTACTTGGACAATGAGCAGTTCTTC. Complete variable domain (other parts from reference TRBV15 and TRBJ2-1): DAMVIQNPRYQVTQFGKPVTLSCSQTLNHNVMYWYQQKSSQAPKLLFHYYDKDFNNEADTPDNFQSRRPNTSFCFLDIRSPGLGDTAMYLCATSRDYLDNEQFFGPGTRLTVL.

This clonotype showed up just a few times. This sequence joins TRBV20-1 and TRBJ1-2; TRBD1 is a possible D gene (5 bases). Germline CDR1 and CDR2: DFQATT and SNEGSKA (reference sequence). V was shortened by 6 bases and J by 3 bases, with 14 bases between the two germline ends. This CDR3 has 13 residues. The CDR3 bases are TGCAGTGCCCGAGCGGGGGGGGACTATGGCTACACCTTC. It translates to CSARAGGDYGYTF.

The rearrangement links TRBV24-1 to TRBJ2-5; D unclear. Deletions cut 3 bases from V and 5 bases from J, with 9 bases between. CDR1 is KGHDR, CDR2 SFDVKD, per germline. This CDR3 is built from 13 residues. The CDR3 coding sequence is TGTGCCACCAGTGATCCCGGACGGGAGACCCAGTACTTC. This codes for CATSDPGRETQYF.

The chain joins TRBV20-1 to TRBJ2-3; no definite D call. The CDR3 is 16 residues long. V lost 3 bases, J lost 6 bases, and 22 bases lay in between. Germline CDR1 and CDR2: DFQATT and SNEGSKA (reference sequence). CDR3 bases: TGCAGTGCTAGTCCCGAGCATACCGTAAATCTGGATACGCAGTATTTT. Encoded protein: CSASPEHTVNLDTQYF.

This clonotype was recorded a few times. The V call is TRBV13, the J call TRBJ2-1, with 16 positions matching TRBD2. The length of the CDR3 is 18 residues. Unmatched junction bases numbered 4, after V lost 5 bases and J lost 0 bases. Germline CDR1 PRHDT, CDR2 FYEKMQ (reference sequence). CDR3: CASSAGTSGRVSYNEQFF. The CDR3 nucleotides are TGTGCCAGCAGCGCCGGGACTAGCGGGAGGGTCTCCTACAATGAGCAGTTCTTC.

This clonotype has a single count. This rearrangement joins TRBV19 to TRBJ2-5, with D perhaps matching TRBD2 (6 bases). The CDR3 has 14 amino acids. V was pared by 3 bases and J by 2 bases, with 10 bases between. Germline V gene lookup returns CDR1 LNHDA and CDR2 SQIVND (reference sequence). The CDR3 spells CASSMGGRQETQYF. The CDR3 region has the DNA TGTGCCAGTAGTATGGGTGGGAGGCAAGAGACCCAGTACTTC.

The chain combines TRBV10-3 with TRBJ2-6, with 8 nucleotides matching TRBD1. This CDR3 spans 15 amino acids. Germline trimming cut 8 bases from V and 0 bases from J; bases unmatched to any gene: 3. Germline values: CDR1 ENHRY, CDR2 SYGVKD. The CDR3 sequence is CAIRDRSSGANVLTF. CDR3 DNA sequence: TGTGCCATCCGGGACAGGAGCTCTGGGGCCAACGTCCTGACTTTC.

This clonotype turned up a few times. The chain links TRBV7-8 to TRBJ1-2, with D possibly matching TRBD1 (5 bases). From germline, CDR1 is SGHVS and CDR2 FQNEAQ. Trimming took off 0 bases at V and 2 bases at J, with 13 bases between the two ends. The CDR3 extends over 16 amino acids. CDR3 DNA: TGTGCCAGCAGCTTAGCGTTGGCAGGGTACAACTATGGCTACACCTTC. Its translation: CASSLALAGYNYGYTF.

This clonotype was seen more than once but under ten times. The chain links TRBV5-5 to TRBJ2-2; D is perhaps TRBD1 (6 bases). Between the trimmed V and J ends, which lost 4 bases and 1 base, there was a span of 11 bases. The CDR3 extends over 15 amino acids. The germline V gene encodes CDR1 SGHKS and CDR2 YYEKEE (reference sequence). The CDR3 DNA is TGTGCCAGCAGCCCTACCAGGGGGAACACCGGGGAGCTGTTTTTT. It is translated as CASSPTRGNTGELFF.

This clonotype showed up just a few times. J is TRBJ1-6 and V is TRBV19, with D unclear. This CDR3 is 13 amino acids long. Germline assignment: CDR1 LNHDA and CDR2 SQIVND (reference sequence). Trimming took off 3 bases at V and 10 bases at J, with 10 bases between the two ends. As DNA, the CDR3 is TGTGCCAGTAGTATGGGTCTTGAATCACCCCTCCACTTT. Residues: CASSMGLESPLHF.

The chain employs TRBV12-3 or TRBV12-4 and TRBJ2-1; TRBD2 aligns across 11 bases. V lost 5 bases to trimming and J lost 5 bases; unmatched junction nucleotides: 5. CDR3 length equals 15 residues. DNA for the CDR3: TGTGCCAGCAGTGTGACTAGCGGGACGAACAATGAGCAGTTCTTC. This sequence encodes CASSVTSGTNNEQFF.

The CDR3 coding sequence is TGTGCCAGCAGCCAAGATCGGGGCCTCGGGGCCAACGTCCTGACTTTC. As protein: CASSQDRGLGANVLTF. This rearrangement joins TRBV4-2 to TRBJ2-6; D might be TRBD1 or TRBD2, each matching 5 bases. The germline V gene encodes CDR1 LGHNA and CDR2 YNFKEQ. Trimming removed 0 bases at V and 4 bases at J, with 10 bases between. The CDR3 spans 16 residues.

CDR3 region: CASSRRFGAGGPGEQFF. Written as DNA, the CDR3 is TGTGCCAGCAGCCGTCGTTTTGGGGCGGGAGGGCCAGGTGAGCAGTTCTTC. The J gene is TRBJ2-1, the V gene TRBV7-2; 9 nucleotides agree with TRBD2. This CDR3 has 17 amino acids. The germline V gene has CDR1 SGHTA and CDR2 FQGNSA. V trimming: 5 bases; J trimming: 9 bases; junction bases outside the gene matches: 17.

The V gene is TRBV7-2, the J gene TRBJ2-2, with 8 bases matching TRBD2. Germline trimming cut 3 bases from V and 6 bases from J; bases unmatched to any gene: 6. In germline, CDR1 is SGHTA, CDR2 FQGNSA. The CDR3 is made up of 15 amino acids. The CDR3: CASSFLTGGAGELFF. DNA for the CDR3: TGTGCCAGCAGCTTTCTAACGGGAGGGGCCGGGGAGCTGTTTTTT.

The chain combines TRBV5-1 with TRBJ1-1; TRBD1 agrees at 8 bases. Trimming cost V 4 bases and J 1 base; bases outside gene matches: 6. This CDR3 comprises 15 residues. CDR1 and CDR2 from the germline V gene are SGHRS and YFSETQ. The CDR3 loop is CASSVSGTGNTEAFF. The DNA for the CDR3 is TGCGCCAGCAGCGTATCCGGGACAGGGAACACTGAAGCTTTCTTT.

The chain employs TRBV5-1 and TRBJ1-1; D remains unclear. Germline-derived CDR1 and CDR2 are SGHRS and YFSETQ. This CDR3 comprises 12 residues. Between the trimmed V and J ends, which lost 5 bases and 8 bases, there was a span of 13 bases. The CDR3 region is CASRITEREAFF. DNA of the CDR3: TGCGCCAGCAGGATCACGGAAAGGGAAGCTTTCTTT.

The chain uses TRBV20-1 and TRBJ1-6, with D perhaps TRBD1 (5 bases). Germline assignment: CDR1 DFQATT and CDR2 SNEGSKA (reference sequence). V shed 6 bases and J shed 7 bases, with 16 bases lying between them. The CDR3 sequence is 14 residues long. In DNA, the CDR3 is TGCAGTGCCATTGGGGGGACCGACAATTCACCCCTCCACTTT. As protein: CSAIGGTDNSPLHF.

Only a few counts were recorded for this clonotype. The chain has TRBV10-3 and TRBJ2-5; 7 bases fit TRBD2. The CDR3 totals 14 residues. Germline V CDR1 and CDR2: ENHRY, SYGVKD. Trimming removed 4 bases from V and 5 bases from J; junction bases left unmatched: 7. DNA for the CDR3: TGTGCCATCAGTGCTAGCGGAGCGGAGGAGACCCAGTACTTC. Translated: CAISASGAEETQYF.

This clonotype was counted between two and nine times. The genes are TRBV19 and TRBJ2-1; TRBD2 agrees at 16 bases. This CDR3 region has 16 residues. V lost 8 bases and J lost 2; bases outside the gene matches: 3. The germline gives CDR1 LNHDA, CDR2 SQIVND (reference sequence). The CDR3 nucleotides read TGTGCCAGTCTAGGGACTAGCGGGAGGGCCTACAATGAGCAGTTCTTC. It encodes CASLGTSGRAYNEQFF. Complete variable domain (other parts from reference TRBV19 and TRBJ2-1): DGGITQSPKYLFRKEGQNVTLSCEQNLNHDAMYWYRQDPGQGLRLIYYSQIVNDFQKGDIAEGYSVSREKKESFPLTVTSAQKNPTAFYLCASLGTSGRAYNEQFFGPGTRLTVL.

This chain uses TRBV29-1 with TRBJ1-2; possible D gene TRBD1, 5 bases. V was clipped by 4 bases and J by 8 bases, with 17 bases between them. The CDR3 extends over 13 amino acids. Germline CDR1 and CDR2: SQVTM and ANQGSEA. CDR3 coding DNA: TGCAGCGTTGTAAGGGGAACTCCTCAAGGCTACACCTTC. Encoded protein: CSVVRGTPQGYTF.

The chain recombines TRBV20-1 with TRBJ1-1; D may be TRBD1 (5 bases). V was pared by 4 bases and J by 5 bases, with 11 bases between. This CDR3 spans 12 amino acids. The germline gives CDR1 DFQATT, CDR2 SNEGSKA (reference sequence). Here the CDR3 reads CSAMGRGTEAFF. DNA for the CDR3: TGCAGTGCTATGGGGCGCGGAACTGAAGCTTTCTTT.

The J gene is TRBJ1-5, the V gene TRBV20-1, with 7 bases aligning to TRBD1. This CDR3 has 14 amino acids. Germline CDR1 DFQATT, CDR2 SNEGSKA (reference sequence). V dropped 0 bases and J dropped 6; count of bases not matched to a gene: 5. The CDR3 DNA follows: TGCAGTGCTAGAGATCGGACAGGAAGTCAGCCCCAGCATTTT. It specifies CSARDRTGSQPQHF.

This clonotype has more than one count but fewer than ten. The J gene is TRBJ1-1, the V gene TRBV5-1; the D is unclear. Trimming took 6 bases from V and 8 from J, leaving 11 bases between them. The CDR3 spans 11 residues. CDR1 is SGHRS and CDR2 is YFSETQ in the germline V gene. CDR3 amino acids: CASIAEGEAFF. The DNA for the CDR3 is TGCGCCAGCATCGCCGAAGGGGAAGCTTTCTTT.

This clonotype was observed a few times. The rearrangement links TRBV7-2 to TRBJ2-5, with 11 bases matching TRBD1. CDR3 size: 16 residues. CDR1 is SGHTA and CDR2 is FQGNSA in the germline V gene. V lost 5 bases to trimming and J lost 2 bases; unmatched junction nucleotides: 7. The CDR3: CASSPIGTGGQETQYF. The CDR3 nucleotides read TGTGCCAGCAGCCCAATCGGGACAGGGGGTCAAGAGACCCAGTACTTC.

The rearrangement uses TRBV24-1 and TRBJ2-1, with 7 bases fitting TRBD1. CDR1 is KGHDR, CDR2 SFDVKD, per germline. The CDR3 sequence is 12 residues long. V gave up 4 bases and J gave up 9 bases; unmatched junction bases: 2. The CDR3 nucleotides read TGTGCCACCAGTGAGCCAGGGGGTGAGCAGTTCTTC. Its translation is CATSEPGGEQFF.

The V gene is TRBV2, the J gene TRBJ2-7; perhaps TRBD2 as D (6 bases). The germline V gene encodes CDR1 SNHLY and CDR2 FYNNEI. The CDR3 is 13 residues long. V was clipped by 7 bases and J by 7 bases, with 17 bases between them. The CDR3, as DNA: TGTGCCAGCACGGAGGGAGGTATGAGGGAGCAGTACGTC. Amino acids: CASTEGGMREQYV.